Described below is a single T cell receptor (beta chain) sequence and its context. The sample is drawn from a study of blood T cell repertoires in COVID-19. As handled by the study authors: Estimated nucleated cell counts came from reference gene primer amplification. Using immunoSEQ multiplex PCR, the repertoire was profiled, and TCRdb retains in-frame clones only, with some absent. From that table come the V and J calls and clone size; the DNA was used to work out D and trimming. Of fewer than 300,000 clones listed, less than 85% are singletons. Unmatched junction bases numbered 20, after V lost 4 bases and J lost 4 bases. Germline loops: CDR1 LGHNT, CDR2 FRNRAP. CDR3 length: 19 amino acids.

Sequencing input: PBMCs or T cells enriched from blood (not recorded which). The TCR sequence derives from a woman aged 45-60 years who had recovered from COVID-19. The rearrangement uses TRBV12-5 and TRBJ2-5; the match to TRBD2 covers 8 bases. The CDR3 DNA follows: TGTGCTAGTGGTTCCCTGGTTAATGCGGGAGGCTTTATGGGAGAGACCCAGTACTTC. Translation gives CASGSLVNAGGFMGETQYF.